Listed here are 20 T cell receptor beta chains from one sample, sequenced in a study of post-analysis software for immune sequencing data. The antigens of these receptors remain unknown. Included in the TCR beta cDNA libraries were unique molecular identifiers. TCRdb itself ran the PCR reads through MiXCR, one entry per CDR3 protein. This repertoire shows 750,000 to 950,000 distinct CDR3 sequences, roughly 50% found once; its top ten account for about 4.5%. Study-level results: A few TRBV segments appeared more often in patients than in controls, and TRBV5-6, TRBV5-1 and TRBV20-1 were among these.

Sequencing was carried out using blood. The receptor set was obtained from a girl aged 10 to 17 with multiple sclerosis.

This chain links TRBV29-1 with TRBJ2-5; no clear D. Trimming left V 4 bases short and J 0 bases short, with 9 bases between. The CDR3 sequence is 13 residues long. In germline, CDR1 is SQVTM, CDR2 ANQGSEA. The CDR3 protein is CSVGWVYQETQYF. CDR3 DNA: TGCAGCGTTGGTTGGGTGTACCAAGAGACCCAGTACTTC.

The rearrangement joins TRBV2 to TRBJ1-2; no clear D gene. This CDR3 is built from 11 residues. The V gene lost 3 bases and the J gene lost 4 bases, with 3 bases spanning the gap. The germline CDR1 and CDR2 sequences are SNHLY and FYNNEI. The CDR3 loop reads CASSEGYGYTF. The CDR3 coding sequence is TGTGCCAGCAGTGAGGGCTATGGCTACACCTTC.

The chain couples TRBV10-1 to TRBJ2-1; D perhaps matches TRBD2 (6 bases). Per the germline V gene, CDR1 is WNHNN and CDR2 is SYGVQD (reference sequence). The CDR3 loop spans 14 amino acids. With 8 bases removed from V and 3 bases from J, the gap between germline ends came to 14 bases. CDR3 coding DNA: TGCGCCAGCGGAGGGTCCACGCACTACAATGAGCAGTTCTTC. Amino acids: CASGGSTHYNEQFF.

V gene TRBV25-1 combines with J gene TRBJ2-7; a weak D match, TRBD1 (6 bases). The J call is uncertain, as TRBJ2-4 better fits the DNA end. The CDR3 length is 15 residues. Germline assignment: CDR1 MGHDK and CDR2 SYGVNS. The CDR3, as DNA: TGTGCCAGCAGTGAAGGTAGGGGGTACAAAAACATTCAGTACTTC. Protein sequence: CASSEGRGYKNIQYF.

This clonotype was detected only a few times. This chain links TRBV14 with TRBJ2-3; D possibly corresponds to TRBD2 (5 bases). Germline CDR1 reads SGHDN; CDR2 reads FVKESK. The V and J ends lost 1 base and 3 bases respectively, with 8 bases between them. The CDR3 loop spans 14 amino acids. In DNA, the CDR3 is TGTGCCAGCAGCCAAGGAGGGCTGACAGATACGCAGTATTTT. Translation gives CASSQGGLTDTQYF.

This clonotype was observed many times. The DNA of the CDR3 is TGTGCCAGCTCACCACCTGGACCCCGGGAGACCCAGTACTTC. Its translation is CASSPPGPRETQYF. This chain connects TRBV18 to TRBJ2-5; D is uncertain. Per germline, CDR1 KGHSH and CDR2 LQKENI. This CDR3 has 14 amino acids. V lost 0 bases, J lost 5 bases, and 10 bases lay in between.

The gene calls are TRBV20-1 and TRBJ2-1; 11 bases map to TRBD2. Per the germline V gene, CDR1 is DFQATT and CDR2 is SNEGSKA (reference sequence). CDR3 length equals 13 residues. V shed 7 bases and J 8 bases; nucleotides not matched to a gene: 7. For the CDR3, the DNA is TGCAGTGGGTTAGCGGGAGGGCCCGATGAGCAGTTCTTC. As protein: CSGLAGGPDEQFF.

The V call is TRBV24-1, the J call TRBJ2-3; 8 bases map to TRBD1. Germline CDR1 is KGHDR and CDR2 is SFDVKD. After removal of 3 bases from V and 4 bases from J, the junction contained 8 bases not matched to a gene. CDR3 length: 16 residues. The CDR3, as DNA: TGTGCCACCAGTGATCGGAGGACAGGGCAAGCAGATACGCAGTATTTT. Translating gives CATSDRRTGQADTQYF.

This clonotype was detected only a few times. The CDR3 protein is CSARGVSGANVLTF. The CDR3 DNA reads as TGCAGTGCTAGAGGGGTCTCTGGGGCCAACGTCCTGACTTTC. The chain recombines TRBV20-1 with TRBJ2-6, with D unclear. The V and J ends lost 1 base and 0 bases respectively, with 4 bases between them. This CDR3 comprises 14 residues. The germline V gene encodes CDR1 DFQATT and CDR2 SNEGSKA (reference sequence).

This chain links TRBV6-6 with TRBJ2-7; 8 bases are a match to TRBD2. The V gene end was trimmed by 1 base and the J gene end by 5 bases; junction bases not matched to a gene: 10. CDR3 length: 16 residues. CDR1 and CDR2 (germline): MNHNY, SVGAGI (reference sequence). CDR3 residues: CASSYFSQREFHEQYF. CDR3 bases: TGTGCCAGCAGTTACTTCAGCCAGCGGGAGTTTCACGAGCAGTACTTC.

A remark on this clonotype: Since the CDR3 does not end with the conserved phenylalanine or tryptophan, this likely comes from a read error. This chain uses TRBV4-1 with TRBJ2-2, with 8 bases that match TRBD1. The CDR3 sequence is 16 residues long. Germline V gene lookup returns CDR1 MGHRA and CDR2 YSYEKL. Unmatched junction bases numbered 6, after V lost 0 bases and J lost 6 bases. CDR3: CASSQDRTGFAGELFV. CDR3 bases: TGCGCCAGCAGCCAAGATAGGACAGGGTTTGCCGGGGAGCTGTTTGTT.

The table lists this clonotype with a few counts. The gene calls are TRBV29-1 and TRBJ2-1, with 7 bases fitting TRBD1. The CDR3 loop spans 13 amino acids. Germline-derived CDR1 and CDR2 are SQVTM and ANQGSEA. V lost 3 bases and J lost 5; bases outside the gene matches: 4. The CDR3, as DNA: TGCAGCGTTGAGACAGGGACCCACAATGAGCAGTTCTTC. The encoded protein is CSVETGTHNEQFF.

V is TRBV4-1 and J is TRBJ1-5, with a possible D match to TRBD1 (6 bases). The CDR3 runs 15 residues. V lost 1 base and J 6 bases, leaving 13 bases between the germline ends. Germline V lookup: CDR1 MGHRA, CDR2 YSYEKL. The DNA of the CDR3 is TGCGCCAGCAGCCAAGTGGCCTCAGGGGCTCAGCCCCAGCATTTT. It encodes CASSQVASGAQPQHF.

There are a few counts of this clonotype. This sequence joins TRBV9 and TRBJ2-5; D is undetermined. The DNA end favors TRBJ2-7, so the J call may be wrong. CDR3 length: 15 amino acids. Germline loops: CDR1 SGDLS, CDR2 YYNGEE. The CDR3 region is CASSVGQFLSDEQYF. CDR3 nucleotides: TGTGCCAGCAGCGTAGGGCAATTCTTAAGCGACGAGCAGTACTTC.

This clonotype was observed a handful of times. This may stem from a read error, because a much larger clone lies one nucleotide away. The CDR3 is CASMSGVCNEQFF. In nucleotides, the CDR3 is TGTGCCAGCATGTCAGGGGTTTGCAATGAGCAGTTCTTC. The chain carries TRBV12-3 or TRBV12-4 and TRBJ2-1; perhaps TRBD1 as D (6 bases). V lost 7 bases and J lost 6, with 13 bases in between. The CDR3 extends over 13 amino acids.

The V gene is TRBV6-5, the J gene TRBJ1-1; maybe TRBD1 (6 bases). Trimming removed 1 base from V and 4 bases from J, with 19 bases in between. The CDR3 is 17 amino acids. CDR1 and CDR2 from the germline V gene are MNHEY and SVGAGI. CDR3 region: CASSYLATGTTRTEAFF. In DNA, the CDR3 is TGTGCCAGCAGTTACTTGGCCACCGGGACAACTCGCACTGAAGCTTTCTTT.

In its sample, this clonotype was seen a few times. This chain uses TRBV5-4 with TRBJ2-6; D is perhaps TRBD2 (5 bases). The CDR3 is made up of 17 amino acids. V shed 0 bases and J shed 0 bases, with 10 bases lying between them. Germline V CDR1 and CDR2: SGHNT, YYREEE (reference sequence). CDR3: CASSLGGLYSGANVLTF. As DNA, the CDR3 is TGTGCCAGCAGCTTGGGAGGACTCTACTCTGGGGCCAACGTCCTGACTTTC. Full variable domain (remainder filled in from reference TRBV5-4 and TRBJ2-6): ETGVTQSPTHLIKTRGQQVTLRCSSQSGHNTVSWYQQALGQGPQFIFQYYREEENGRGNFPPRFSGLQFPNYSSELNVNALELDDSALYLCASSLGGLYSGANVLTFGAGSRLTVL.

The chain couples TRBV20-1 to TRBJ2-1; TRBD2 matches 8 bases. Germline loops: CDR1 DFQATT, CDR2 SNEGSKA (reference sequence). J lost 2 bases, V lost 6 bases, and 9 bases had no gene match. The CDR3 length is 15 residues. For the CDR3, the DNA is TGCAGTGCCCCTAGAGCGGGAGTCCCCTACAATGAGCAGTTCTTC. Its translation: CSAPRAGVPYNEQFF.

This clonotype has only a few counts. The chain uses TRBV29-1 and TRBJ2-5, with TRBD1 matching over 10 bases. Germline CDR1 SQVTM, CDR2 ANQGSEA. The CDR3 contains 12 residues. Trimming cost V 8 bases and J 11 bases; bases outside gene matches: 11. The CDR3 DNA reads as TGCAGCTTTGGGACAGGGGATCGGGAGCAGTACTTC. It codes for CSFGTGDREQYF.

This clonotype has just a few counts. The chain combines TRBV20-1 with TRBJ2-1; a weak D match, TRBD1 (5 bases). V was cut by 5 bases and J by 4 bases, with 18 bases left in between. Germline loops: CDR1 DFQATT, CDR2 SNEGSKA (reference sequence). The CDR3 totals 15 residues. CDR3 residues: CSARPDSYQYNEQFF. The CDR3 bases are TGCAGTGCTCGACCCGACAGTTATCAATACAATGAGCAGTTCTTC.